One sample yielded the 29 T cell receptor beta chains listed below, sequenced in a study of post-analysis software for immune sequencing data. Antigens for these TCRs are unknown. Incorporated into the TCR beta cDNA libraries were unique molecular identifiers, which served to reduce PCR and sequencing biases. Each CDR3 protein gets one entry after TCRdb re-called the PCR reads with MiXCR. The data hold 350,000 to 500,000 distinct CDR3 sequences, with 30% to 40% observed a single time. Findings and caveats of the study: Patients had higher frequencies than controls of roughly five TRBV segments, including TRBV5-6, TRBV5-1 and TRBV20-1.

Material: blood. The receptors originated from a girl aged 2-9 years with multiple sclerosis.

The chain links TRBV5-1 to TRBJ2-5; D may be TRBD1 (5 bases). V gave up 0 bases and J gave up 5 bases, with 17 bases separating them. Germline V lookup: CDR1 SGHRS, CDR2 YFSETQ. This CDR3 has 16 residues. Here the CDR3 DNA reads TGCGCCAGCAGCTTGGCCATAGGGCACGCAGGGGAGACCCAGTACTTC. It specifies CASSLAIGHAGETQYF.

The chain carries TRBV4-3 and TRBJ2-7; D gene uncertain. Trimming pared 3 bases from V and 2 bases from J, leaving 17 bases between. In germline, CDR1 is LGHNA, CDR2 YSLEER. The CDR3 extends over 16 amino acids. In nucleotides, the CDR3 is TGCGCCAGCAGCCAGAACAGTTTCTCCCTTCCCTACGAGCAGTACTTC. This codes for CASSQNSFSLPYEQYF.

The CDR3 coding sequence is TGCAGTGCTAGAGTTTTAGGGAGTAGCAATCAGCCCCAGCATTTT. Its protein is CSARVLGSSNQPQHF. The chain uses TRBV20-1 and TRBJ1-5, with unresolved D. V was trimmed by 1 base and J by 0 bases, leaving 10 bases between them. Germline-derived CDR1 and CDR2 are DFQATT and SNEGSKA (reference sequence). The CDR3 has 15 residues.

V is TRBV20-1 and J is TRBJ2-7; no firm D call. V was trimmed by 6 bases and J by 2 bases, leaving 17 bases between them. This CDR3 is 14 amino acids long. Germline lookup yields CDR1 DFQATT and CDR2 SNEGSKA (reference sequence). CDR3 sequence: CSAQRLDVPYEQYF. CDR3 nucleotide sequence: TGCAGTGCCCAAAGACTCGATGTCCCCTACGAGCAGTACTTC.

The CDR3 protein is CASSLSGEGEQYF. CDR3 DNA: TGTGCCAGCAGTTTATCGGGAGAGGGGGAACAGTACTTC. This chain joins TRBV12-3 or TRBV12-4 and TRBJ2-7; D is perhaps TRBD1 or TRBD2 (6 bases each). V was cut by 2 bases and J by 10 bases, with 15 bases left in between. The CDR3 has 13 residues.

The CDR3 loop is CAITDRSYNEQFF. CDR3 sequence (DNA): TGTGCCATCACAGACAGATCCTACAATGAGCAGTTCTTC. The chain couples TRBV2 to TRBJ2-1; D is perhaps TRBD1 (5 bases). The germline V gene encodes CDR1 SNHLY and CDR2 FYNNEI. The CDR3 is 13 residues long. The germline V and J ends were trimmed by 10 bases and 1 base, with 11 bases remaining between them.

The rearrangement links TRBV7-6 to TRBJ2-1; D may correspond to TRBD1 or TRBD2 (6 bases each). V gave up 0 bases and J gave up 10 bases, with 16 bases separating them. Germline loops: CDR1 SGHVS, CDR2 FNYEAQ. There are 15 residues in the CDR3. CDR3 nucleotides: TGTGCCAGCAGCTTAGCGCTAGGGGGGACGAACGAGCAGTTCTTC. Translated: CASSLALGGTNEQFF.

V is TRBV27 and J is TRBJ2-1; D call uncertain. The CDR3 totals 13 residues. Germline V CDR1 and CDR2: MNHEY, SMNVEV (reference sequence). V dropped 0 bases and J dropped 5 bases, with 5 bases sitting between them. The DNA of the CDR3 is TGTGCCAGCAGTTTATCTCCAGACAATGAGCAGTTCTTC. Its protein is CASSLSPDNEQFF.

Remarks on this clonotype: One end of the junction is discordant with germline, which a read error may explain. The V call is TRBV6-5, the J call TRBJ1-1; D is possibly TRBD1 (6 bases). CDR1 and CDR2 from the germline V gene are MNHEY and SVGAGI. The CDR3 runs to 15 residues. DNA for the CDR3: TGTGCCAGGAGTTACTTTGGGGGCGGAGACACTGAAGCTTTCTTT. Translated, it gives CARSYFGGGDTEAFF.

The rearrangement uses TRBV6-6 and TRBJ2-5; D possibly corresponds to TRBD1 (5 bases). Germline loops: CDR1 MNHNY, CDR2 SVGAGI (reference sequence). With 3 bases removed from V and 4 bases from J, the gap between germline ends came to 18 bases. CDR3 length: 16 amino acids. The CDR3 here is CASSYGAAVNRETQYF. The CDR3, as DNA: TGTGCCAGCAGTTATGGGGCAGCCGTGAACCGAGAGACCCAGTACTTC.

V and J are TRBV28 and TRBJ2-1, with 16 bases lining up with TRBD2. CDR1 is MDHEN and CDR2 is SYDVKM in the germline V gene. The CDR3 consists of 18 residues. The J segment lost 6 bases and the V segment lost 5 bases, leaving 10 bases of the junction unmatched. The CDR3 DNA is TGTGCCAGCAGTCTGCCGGGACTAGCGGGAGGGGGGGGCAATGAGCAGTTCTTC. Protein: CASSLPGLAGGGGNEQFF.

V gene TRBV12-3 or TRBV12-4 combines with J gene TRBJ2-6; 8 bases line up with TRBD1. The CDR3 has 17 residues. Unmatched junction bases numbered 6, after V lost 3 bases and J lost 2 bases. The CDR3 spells CASSLGRTGTGANVLTF. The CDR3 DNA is TGTGCCAGCAGTTTGGGACGGACAGGGACTGGGGCCAACGTCCTGACTTTC.

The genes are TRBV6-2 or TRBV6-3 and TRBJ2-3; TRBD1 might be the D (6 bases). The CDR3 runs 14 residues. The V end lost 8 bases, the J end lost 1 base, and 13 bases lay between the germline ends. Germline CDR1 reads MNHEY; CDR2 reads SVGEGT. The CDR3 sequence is CASGKGQRTDTQYF. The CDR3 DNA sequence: TGTGCCAGCGGGAAGGGACAACGCACAGATACGCAGTATTTT.

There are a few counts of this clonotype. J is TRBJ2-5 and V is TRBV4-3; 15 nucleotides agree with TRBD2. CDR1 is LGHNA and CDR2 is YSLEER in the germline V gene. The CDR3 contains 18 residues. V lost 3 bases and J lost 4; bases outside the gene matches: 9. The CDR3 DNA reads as TGCGCCAGCAGCCAGTCACCGGGACTAGCGGGAGGAGGAGAGACCCAGTACTTC. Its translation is CASSQSPGLAGGGETQYF.

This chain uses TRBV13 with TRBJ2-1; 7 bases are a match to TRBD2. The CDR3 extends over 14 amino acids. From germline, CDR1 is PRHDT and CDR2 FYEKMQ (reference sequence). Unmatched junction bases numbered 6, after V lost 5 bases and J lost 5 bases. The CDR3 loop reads CASSPRTRHNEQFF. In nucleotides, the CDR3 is TGTGCCAGCAGCCCCAGGACTAGACACAATGAGCAGTTCTTC.

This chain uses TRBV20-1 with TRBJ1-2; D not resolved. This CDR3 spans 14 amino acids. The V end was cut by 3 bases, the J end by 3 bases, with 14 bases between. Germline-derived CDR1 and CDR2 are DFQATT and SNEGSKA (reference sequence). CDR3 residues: CSARGDHGDYGYTF. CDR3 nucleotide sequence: TGCAGTGCTAGGGGAGACCACGGGGACTATGGCTACACCTTC.

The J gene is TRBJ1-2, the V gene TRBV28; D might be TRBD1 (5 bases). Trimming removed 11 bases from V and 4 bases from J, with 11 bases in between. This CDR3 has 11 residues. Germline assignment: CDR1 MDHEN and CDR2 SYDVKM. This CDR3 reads CAGGTVYGYTF. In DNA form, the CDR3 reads TGTGCCGGAGGGACGGTCTATGGCTACACCTTC.

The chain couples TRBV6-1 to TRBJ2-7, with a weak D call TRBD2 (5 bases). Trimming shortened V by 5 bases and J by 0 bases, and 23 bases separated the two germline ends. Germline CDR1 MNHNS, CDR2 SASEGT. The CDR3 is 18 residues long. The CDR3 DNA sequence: TGTGCCAGCAGTCCCACGTCGGGGTTCATAGGGAGCTCCTACGAGCAGTACTTC. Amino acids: CASSPTSGFIGSSYEQYF.

The CDR3 bases are TGTGCCAGCAGCCTTTACATGGATGAGCAGTTCTTC. Protein sequence: CASSLYMDEQFF. The chain links TRBV3-1 to TRBJ2-1; unclear D gene. CDR1 is LGHDT and CDR2 is YNNKEL in the germline V gene (reference sequence). V lost 4 bases and J lost 8, with 9 bases in between. This CDR3 contains 12 residues.

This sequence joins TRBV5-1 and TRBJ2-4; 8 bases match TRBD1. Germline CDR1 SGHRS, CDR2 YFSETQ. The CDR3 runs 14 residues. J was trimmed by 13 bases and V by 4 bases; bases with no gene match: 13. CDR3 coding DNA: TGCGCCAGCAGCACGGGACAGGAAGAGGGGGAGCAGTACTTC. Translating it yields CASSTGQEEGEQYF.

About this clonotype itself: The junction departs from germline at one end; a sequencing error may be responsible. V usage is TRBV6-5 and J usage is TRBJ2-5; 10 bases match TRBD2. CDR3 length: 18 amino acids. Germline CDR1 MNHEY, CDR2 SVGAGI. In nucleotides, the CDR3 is TGTGCCGGCAGTTACAGGCTGGATGCTAGCGGGAGCCTGGATGAGCAGTACTTC. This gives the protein CAGSYRLDASGSLDEQYF.

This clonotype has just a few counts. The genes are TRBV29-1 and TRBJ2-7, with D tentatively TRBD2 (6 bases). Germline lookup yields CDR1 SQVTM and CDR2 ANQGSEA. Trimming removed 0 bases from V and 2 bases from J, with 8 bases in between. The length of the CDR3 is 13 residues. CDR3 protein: CSVEEREPYEQYF. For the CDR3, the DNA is TGCAGCGTTGAAGAGCGGGAACCCTACGAGCAGTACTTC.

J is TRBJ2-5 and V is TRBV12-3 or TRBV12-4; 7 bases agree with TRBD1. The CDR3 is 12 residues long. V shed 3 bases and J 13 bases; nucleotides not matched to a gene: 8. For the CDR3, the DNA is TGTGCCAGCAGTTTTTCCCCGGACAGGAGGTACTTC. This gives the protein CASSFSPDRRYF.

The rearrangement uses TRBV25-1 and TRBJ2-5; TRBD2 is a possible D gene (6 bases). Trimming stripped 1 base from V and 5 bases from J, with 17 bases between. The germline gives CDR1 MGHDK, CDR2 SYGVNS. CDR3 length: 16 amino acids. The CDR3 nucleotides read TGTGCCAGCAGTGAATCAATCGGGGGACCTGGGGAGACCCAGTACTTC. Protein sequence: CASSESIGGPGETQYF. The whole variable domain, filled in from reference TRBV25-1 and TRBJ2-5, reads EADIYQTPRYLVIGTGKKITLECSQTMGHDKMYWYQQDPGMELHLIHYSYGVNSTEKGDLSSESTVSRIRTEHFPLTLESARPSHTSQYLCASSESIGGPGETQYFGPGTRLLVL.

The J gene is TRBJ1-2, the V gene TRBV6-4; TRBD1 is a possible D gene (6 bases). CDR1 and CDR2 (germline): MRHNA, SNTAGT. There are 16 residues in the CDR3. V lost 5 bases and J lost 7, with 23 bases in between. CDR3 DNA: TGTGCCAGCAGTAAATCCGGGACATGGGATTTCGGTGGCTACACCTTC. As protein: CASSKSGTWDFGGYTF.

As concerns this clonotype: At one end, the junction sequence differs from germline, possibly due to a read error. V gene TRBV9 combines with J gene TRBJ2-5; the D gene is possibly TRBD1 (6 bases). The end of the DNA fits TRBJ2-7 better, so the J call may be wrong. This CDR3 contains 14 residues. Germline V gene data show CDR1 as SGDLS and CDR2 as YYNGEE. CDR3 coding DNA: TGTGCCGGCAGCGTAGCCCCCCAGGGGTACGAGCAGTACTTC. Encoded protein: CAGSVAPQGYEQYF.

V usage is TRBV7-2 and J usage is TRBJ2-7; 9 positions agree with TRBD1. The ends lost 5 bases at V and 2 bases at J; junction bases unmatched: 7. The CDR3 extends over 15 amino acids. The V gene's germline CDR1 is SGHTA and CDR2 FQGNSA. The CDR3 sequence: CASSDMRTGAYEQYF. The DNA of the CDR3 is TGTGCCAGCAGCGATATGCGGACAGGGGCCTACGAGCAGTACTTC.

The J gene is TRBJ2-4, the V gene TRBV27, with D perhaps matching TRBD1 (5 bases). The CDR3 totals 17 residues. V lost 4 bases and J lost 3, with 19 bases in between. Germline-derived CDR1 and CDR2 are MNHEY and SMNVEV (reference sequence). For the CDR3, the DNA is TGTGCCAGCAGTTCGCAACAGGTTAAAACGGGCAAAAACATTCAGTACTTC. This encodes CASSSQQVKTGKNIQYF.

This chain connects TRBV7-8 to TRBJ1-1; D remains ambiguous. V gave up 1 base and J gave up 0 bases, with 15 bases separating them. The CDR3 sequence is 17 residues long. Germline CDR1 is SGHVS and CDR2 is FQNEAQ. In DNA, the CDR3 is TGTGCCAGCAGCTTAGGATTCTGGGCAGCCATGAACACTGAAGCTTTCTTT. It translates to CASSLGFWAAMNTEAFF.